These T cell receptor beta chains were read from a single sample in a study of CD8+ T cells in alopecia areata. Assay: immunoSEQ multiplex PCR; the TCRdb copy retains only in-frame clones and omits some. The table records over 200,000 clones, about 64% of them present only once. The sample was CD4+ T cells sorted from blood, taken at week 4, from a patient treated with tofacitinib. The receptor set was obtained from a human donor with alopecia areata. Both conserved end residues are part of each CDR3. D genes are given only for firm matches. Clone size is shown for a subset of rows, as once, few, many or a class of expanded clone.

J: TRBJ2-3; V: TRBV29-1; D: -; size: -; CDR3: CSVVQVLNTDTQYF; DNA: TGCAGCGTTGTGCAGGTCCTCAACACAGATACGCAGTATTTT
J: TRBJ2-7; V: TRBV7-9; D: TRBD1; size: -; CDR3: CASSLAPGQGPYEQYF; DNA: TGTGCCAGCAGCTTAGCCCCGGGACAGGGACCCTACGAGCAGTACTTC
J: TRBJ2-5; V: TRBV9; D: TRBD2; size: -; CDR3: CASSATSGGETQYF; DNA: TGTGCCAGCAGCGCTACTAGCGGGGGCGAGACCCAGTACTTC
J: TRBJ1-5; V: TRBV6-4; D: -; size: -; CDR3: CASSKVREAANQPQHF; DNA: TGTGCCAGCAGTAAGGTTAGGGAGGCCGCCAATCAGCCCCAGCATTTT
J: TRBJ1-1; V: TRBV29-1; D: -; size: few; CDR3: CSVVRASEAFF; DNA: TGCAGCGTTGTACGCGCCTCTGAAGCTTTCTTT
J: TRBJ2-6; V: TRBV14; D: -; size: -; CDR3: CASSHGDTIYPGANVLTF; DNA: TGTGCCAGCAGCCACGGAGACACAATATACCCTGGGGCCAACGTCCTGACTTTC
J: TRBJ1-2; V: TRBV5-6; D: -; size: few; CDR3: CASNTLQGLLVYGYTF; DNA: TGTGCCAGCAACACCCTGCAAGGGCTGCTAGTATATGGCTACACCTTC
J: TRBJ1-1; V: TRBV2; D: -; size: few; CDR3: CASLLLGLNTEAFF; DNA: TGTGCCAGCCTCCTACTGGGGCTGAACACTGAAGCTTTCTTT
J: TRBJ2-1; V: TRBV27; D: TRBD2; size: -; CDR3: CASSRGGASYNEQFF; DNA: TGTGCCAGCAGTCGCGGGGGGGCCTCCTACAATGAGCAGTTCTTC
J: TRBJ2-1; V: TRBV9; D: TRBD1; size: -; CDR3: CASSARGQGSYNEQFF; DNA: TGTGCCAGCAGCGCCAGGGGGCAGGGCTCCTACAATGAGCAGTTCTTC
J: TRBJ1-6; V: TRBV4-3; D: -; size: few; CDR3: CASSQRSGENSPLHF; DNA: TGCGCCAGCAGCCAACGCTCAGGGGAGAATTCACCCCTCCACTTT
J: TRBJ2-1; V: TRBV6-5; D: -; size: -; CDR3: CASSFTGGSYNEQFF; DNA: TGTGCCAGCAGTTTCACCGGGGGCTCCTACAATGAGCAGTTCTTC
J: TRBJ2-3; V: TRBV25-1; D: -; size: -; CDR3: CASRTTDTQYF; DNA: TGTGCCAGCAGGACCACAGATACGCAGTATTTT
J: TRBJ1-1; V: TRBV25-1; D: -; size: -; CDR3: CASSDRGAGYTEAFF; DNA: TGTGCCAGCAGTGATCGCGGGGCAGGGTACACTGAAGCTTTCTTT
J: TRBJ2-5; V: TRBV4-1; D: -; size: -; CDR3: CASSLLAGETQYF; DNA: TGCGCCAGCAGCTTACTAGCAGGAGAGACCCAGTACTTC
J: TRBJ1-1; V: TRBV7-2; D: -; size: -; CDR3: CASSLGREAFF; DNA: TGTGCCAGCAGCTTAGGACGTGAAGCTTTCTTT
J: TRBJ2-2; V: TRBV7-9; D: TRBD1; size: -; CDR3: CASSSDRGRNTGELFF; DNA: TGTGCCAGCAGCTCCGACAGGGGGAGGAACACCGGGGAGCTGTTTTTT
J: TRBJ1-2; V: TRBV2; D: -; size: few; CDR3: CASSVSGLDGYTF; DNA: TGTGCCAGCAGTGTTTCGGGGTTGGATGGCTACACCTTC
J: TRBJ2-5; V: TRBV30; D: TRBD1; size: -; CDR3: CAWTLPGGSGETQYF; DNA: TGTGCCTGGACGCTACCAGGGGGTTCGGGAGAGACCCAGTACTTC
J: TRBJ1-1; V: TRBV20-1; D: -; size: -; CDR3: CSANPGTEAFF; DNA: TGCAGTGCGAACCCTGGCACTGAAGCTTTCTTT
J: TRBJ2-1; V: TRBV30; D: TRBD2; size: once; CDR3: CAWTEGTSFNEQFF; DNA: TGTGCCTGGACGGAGGGGACTAGCTTTAATGAGCAGTTCTTC
J: TRBJ1-4; V: TRBV27; D: TRBD1; size: -; CDR3: CASSFKPGQGEEKLFF; DNA: TGTGCCAGCAGTTTCAAGCCGGGACAGGGGGAGGAAAAACTGTTTTTT
J: TRBJ2-2; V: TRBV5-1; D: -; size: -; CDR3: CASKAYGQNTGELFF; DNA: TGCGCCAGCAAAGCTTACGGACAGAACACCGGGGAGCTGTTTTTT
J: TRBJ2-4; V: TRBV5-8; D: -; size: -; CDR3: CASSSPQGRRNIQYF; DNA: TGTGCCAGCAGCTCACCCCAGGGGCGCAGAAACATTCAGTACTTC
J: TRBJ1-6; V: TRBV2; D: -; size: -; CDR3: CASSVGSPLHF; DNA: TGTGCCAGCAGTGTGGGTTCACCCCTCCACTTT
J: TRBJ1-2; V: TRBV29-1; D: -; size: few; CDR3: CSVASGVGFGYTF; DNA: TGCAGCGTTGCCTCAGGGGTAGGATTTGGCTACACCTTC
J: TRBJ2-7; V: TRBV7-2; D: -; size: -; CDR3: CASSLFGQGYEQYF; DNA: TGTGCCAGCAGCTTATTCGGGCAGGGCTACGAGCAGTACTTC
J: TRBJ1-1; V: TRBV5-4; D: -; size: few; CDR3: CASSLRDTEAFF; DNA: TGTGCCAGCAGCTTGAGGGACACTGAAGCTTTCTTT
J: TRBJ2-5; V: TRBV25-1; D: TRBD1; size: -; CDR3: CASSSRTGEETQYF; DNA: TGTGCCAGCAGTTCCCGGACAGGGGAAGAGACCCAGTACTTC
J: TRBJ1-3; V: TRBV30; D: -; size: -; CDR3: CAWNRGSTIYF; DNA: TGTGCCTGGAATCGGGGCAGCACCATATATTTT
J: TRBJ2-2; V: TRBV6-5; D: TRBD1; size: -; CDR3: CASSQGVNTGELFF; DNA: TGTGCCAGCAGTCAGGGGGTGAACACCGGGGAGCTGTTTTTT
J: TRBJ2-1; V: TRBV4-1; D: TRBD2; size: -; CDR3: CASSQGLAGKYNEQFF; DNA: TGCGCCAGCAGCCAAGGGCTAGCGGGGAAATACAATGAGCAGTTCTTC
J: TRBJ2-4; V: TRBV6-9; D: -; size: -; CDR3: CASGPGNPPKNIQYF; DNA: TGTGCCAGCGGACCAGGAAACCCCCCGAAAAACATTCAGTACTTC
J: TRBJ2-1; V: TRBV2; D: -; size: few; CDR3: CASSEWTIHNEQFF; DNA: TGTGCCAGCAGTGAATGGACTATCCACAATGAGCAGTTCTTC
J: TRBJ2-5; V: TRBV19; D: -; size: -; CDR3: CASSIGGTQYF; DNA: TGTGCCAGTAGTATTGGAGGGACCCAGTACTTC
J: TRBJ2-3; V: TRBV27; D: -; size: -; CDR3: CASSLVCAVQVSTDTQYF; DNA: TGTGCCAGCAGTTTAGTCTGCGCCGTGCAGGTGAGCACAGATACGCAGTATTTT
J: TRBJ1-5; V: TRBV19; D: TRBD1; size: few; CDR3: CASSTRTGVSNQPQHF; DNA: TGTGCCAGTAGTACCCGGACAGGGGTCAGCAATCAGCCCCAGCATTTT
J: TRBJ1-5; V: TRBV30; D: -; size: -; CDR3: CAWSVREGQPQHF; DNA: TGTGCCTGGAGTGTACGGGAAGGGCAGCCCCAGCATTTT
J: TRBJ2-1; V: TRBV29-1; D: -; size: -; CDR3: CSVERGGNEQFF; DNA: TGCAGCGTTGAACGAGGCGGGAATGAGCAGTTCTTC
J: TRBJ2-3; V: TRBV7-9; D: -; size: few; CDR3: CASSHSRGGTDTQYF; DNA: TGTGCCAGCAGCCACTCCAGGGGGGGCACAGATACGCAGTATTTT
J: TRBJ1-2; V: TRBV18; D: -; size: -; CDR3: CASSSGTAPNYGYTF; DNA: TGTGCCAGCTCATCTGGGACGGCTCCTAACTATGGCTACACCTTC
J: TRBJ2-7; V: TRBV4-3; D: -; size: few; CDR3: CASSQDTGTNEQYF; DNA: TGCGCCAGCAGCCAAGACACCGGGACAAACGAGCAGTACTTC
J: TRBJ2-1; V: TRBV30; D: -; size: once; CDR3: CATGPYNEQFF; DNA: TGTGCCACCGGTCCCTACAATGAGCAGTTCTTC
J: TRBJ2-1; V: TRBV11-2; D: -; size: -; CDR3: CASSLGQPNEQFF; DNA: TGTGCCAGCAGCTTAGGGCAGCCCAATGAGCAGTTCTTC
J: TRBJ1-6; V: TRBV9; D: -; size: -; CDR3: CASSAGPVGSPLHF; DNA: TGTGCCAGCAGCGCCGGACCGGTGGGGTCACCCCTCCACTTT
J: TRBJ1-1; V: TRBV25-1; D: -; size: few; CDR3: CASSENWLGEAFF; DNA: TGTGCCAGCAGTGAAAACTGGTTGGGTGAAGCTTTCTTT
J: TRBJ1-1; V: TRBV2; D: -; size: -; CDR3: CASSDRSEADEAFF; DNA: TGTGCCAGCAGTGATCGATCAGAGGCCGATGAAGCTTTCTTT
J: TRBJ2-1; V: TRBV7-2; D: TRBD1; size: -; CDR3: CASSPGQGWNEQFF; DNA: TGTGCCAGCAGCCCAGGACAGGGGTGGAATGAGCAGTTCTTC
J: TRBJ2-7; V: TRBV7-6; D: -; size: -; CDR3: CASSSRTVASEQYF; DNA: TGTGCCAGCAGCTCCCGGACAGTAGCCTCCGAGCAGTACTTC
J: TRBJ1-1; V: TRBV7-2; D: -; size: -; CDR3: CASSWTAARITEAFF; DNA: TGTGCCAGCAGCTGGACAGCAGCAAGGATTACTGAAGCTTTCTTT
J: TRBJ1-4; V: TRBV2; D: -; size: -; CDR3: CASYRGEKLFF; DNA: TGTGCCAGCTATCGAGGTGAAAAACTGTTTTTT
J: TRBJ1-6; V: TRBV25-1; D: TRBD1; size: -; CDR3: CASSETGGNSPLHF; DNA: TGTGCCAGCAGTGAGACAGGGGGTAATTCACCCCTCCACTTT
J: TRBJ2-5; V: TRBV7-7; D: -; size: few; CDR3: CASSSPWETQYF; DNA: TGTGCTAGCAGCTCGCCCTGGGAGACCCAGTACTTC
J: TRBJ2-7; V: TRBV30; D: -; size: once; CDR3: CAWGLGTRYEQYF; DNA: TGTGCCTGGGGCCTAGGGACCCGCTACGAGCAGTACTTC